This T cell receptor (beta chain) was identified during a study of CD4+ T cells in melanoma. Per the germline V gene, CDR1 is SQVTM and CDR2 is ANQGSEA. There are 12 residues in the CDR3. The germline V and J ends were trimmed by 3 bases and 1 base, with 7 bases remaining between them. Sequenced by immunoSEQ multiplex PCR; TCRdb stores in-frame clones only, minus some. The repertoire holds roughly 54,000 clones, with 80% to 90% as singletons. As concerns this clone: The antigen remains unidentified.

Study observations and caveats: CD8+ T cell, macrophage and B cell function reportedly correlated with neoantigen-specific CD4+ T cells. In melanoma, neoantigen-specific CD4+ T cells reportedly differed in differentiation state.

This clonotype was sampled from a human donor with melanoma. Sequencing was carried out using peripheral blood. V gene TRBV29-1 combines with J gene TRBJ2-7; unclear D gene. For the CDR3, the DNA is TGCAGCGTTGAGGGTCGGTCCTACGAGCAGTACTTC. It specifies CSVEGRSYEQYF.